Each of the 24 T cell receptor beta chains below was sequenced from the same sample in a study of OX40 agonist ivuxolimab in advanced cancers. The repertoire was sequenced with immunoSEQ multiplex PCR; TCRdb's copy has only in-frame clones and lacks some. There are more than 35,000 clones in the sample; around 80% occur only once, and 6.8% lies in the top ten. The starting material was CD4+ or CD8+ T cells sorted from blood, obtained in a trial of the OX40 agonist ivuxolimab. The receptor set was obtained from an adult with an advanced solid tumor such as melanoma, head and neck, liver or kidney cancer.

About this clone: Compared with germline, one end of the junction differs, possibly owing to a read error. This chain uses TRBV11-2 with TRBJ2-7, with 11 positions matching TRBD2. The germline gives CDR1 SGHAT, CDR2 FQNNGV. The CDR3 has 15 amino acids. The CDR3 sequence: CASSLAGGASYEQYF. In DNA, the CDR3 is TGTGCCAGCAGTTTAGCGGGAGGGGCCTCCTACGAGCAGTACTTC.

The CDR3 here is CASSSGSYEQYF. As DNA, the CDR3 is TGTGCCAGCAGCTCCGGCTCCTACGAGCAGTACTTC. This sequence joins TRBV13 and TRBJ2-7; no firm D call. The CDR3 consists of 12 residues. CDR1 is PRHDT, CDR2 FYEKMQ, per germline (reference sequence). Trimming shortened V by 4 bases and J by 0 bases, and 4 bases separated the two germline ends.

The chain carries TRBV19 and TRBJ2-2; 16 bases fit TRBD2. This CDR3 comprises 16 residues. Germline V gene lookup returns CDR1 LNHDA and CDR2 SQIVND (reference sequence). The junction had 7 bases not matched to a gene; V was cut back by 5 bases and J by 10 bases. The CDR3 protein is CASSFGTSGRAEELFF. The CDR3 DNA is TGTGCCAGTAGTTTTGGGACTAGCGGGAGGGCCGAGGAGCTGTTTTTT. The full variable domain, its missing parts supplied by reference TRBV19 and TRBJ2-2, is DGGITQSPKYLFRKEGQNVTLSCEQNLNHDAMYWYRQDPGQGLRLIYYSQIVNDFQKGDIAEGYSVSREKKESFPLTVTSAQKNPTAFYLCASSFGTSGRAEELFFGEGSRLTVL.

In this sample, this clone turned up once. The chain recombines TRBV7-2 with TRBJ1-2; D is undetermined. Trimming stripped 2 bases from V and 3 bases from J, with 13 bases between. Germline-derived CDR1 and CDR2 are SGHTA and FQGNSA. The CDR3 sequence is 15 residues long. CDR3 sequence reads: CASSLQLAGYYGYTF. CDR3 sequence (DNA): TGTGCCAGCAGCTTACAGTTGGCCGGTTACTATGGCTACACCTTC. Full variable domain (outside the CDR3, taken from reference TRBV7-2 and TRBJ1-2): GAGVSQSPSNKVTEKGKDVELRCDPISGHTALYWYRQSLGQGLEFLIYFQGNSAPDKSGLPSDRFSAERTGGSVSTLTIQRTQQEDSAVYLCASSLQLAGYYGYTFGSGTRLTVV.

V usage is TRBV4-3 and J usage is TRBJ2-1; 8 nucleotides agree with TRBD2. CDR1 LGHNA and CDR2 YSLEER come from the germline V gene. V was clipped by 3 bases and J by 6 bases; unmatched bases: 10. CDR3 length: 16 residues. CDR3 sequence: CASSHPLAGGTNEQFF. In DNA, the CDR3 is TGCGCCAGCAGCCATCCTCTAGCGGGCGGTACCAATGAGCAGTTCTTC.

The chain joins TRBV7-9 to TRBJ2-3, with D perhaps matching TRBD1 (6 bases). The CDR3 loop spans 14 amino acids. Germline CDR1 SEHNR, CDR2 FQNEAQ (reference sequence). The ends were cut back, 3 bases at V and 2 bases at J, with 9 bases in the middle. The CDR3 region has the DNA TGTGCCAGCAGCTTGGGGGACACCACAGATACGCAGTATTTT. Amino acid sequence: CASSLGDTTDTQYF. The complete variable domain, with remaining parts taken from reference TRBV7-9 and TRBJ2-3, reads DTGVSQNPRHKITKRGQNVTFRCDPISEHNRLYWYRQTLGQGPEFLTYFQNEAQLEKSRLLSDRFSAERPKGSFSTLEIQRTEQGDSAMYLCASSLGDTTDTQYFGPGTRLTVL.

Turning to this clone: Other nucleotide sequences in the sample specify the same CDR3. The chain recombines TRBV18 with TRBJ2-7; D not certain. This CDR3 is 13 amino acids long. Trimming stripped 2 bases from V and 3 bases from J, with 8 bases between. Looked up from germline, CDR1 is KGHSH and CDR2 is LQKENI. Written as DNA, the CDR3 is TGTGCCAGCTCACCAACCCAGGACTACGAGCAGTACTTC. Translated: CASSPTQDYEQYF.

This clone occurred a few times. This sequence joins TRBV30 and TRBJ2-2, with D possibly being TRBD1 or TRBD2 (5 bases each). The CDR3 loop spans 14 amino acids. CDR1 and CDR2 from the germline V gene are GTSNPN and SVGIG (reference sequence). Between the trimmed V and J ends, which lost 3 bases and 1 base, there was a span of 9 bases. The CDR3 bases are TGTGCCTGGAGAGGGACGAAGAACACCGGGGAGCTGTTTTTT. Translated: CAWRGTKNTGELFF.

The chain recombines TRBV7-9 with TRBJ2-2; D gene unclear. The CDR3 spans 19 residues. V lost 2 bases and J 0 bases, leaving 19 bases between the germline ends. The germline V gene has CDR1 SEHNR and CDR2 FQNEAQ (reference sequence). The CDR3 DNA follows: TGTGCCAGCAGCTTATATGTCCCAGGCCACCCCCCGAACACCGGGGAGCTGTTTTTT. It encodes CASSLYVPGHPPNTGELFF.

This sequence joins TRBV14 and TRBJ2-3; 12 bases are a match to TRBD2. The CDR3 extends over 22 amino acids. V was clipped by 1 base and J by 0 bases; unmatched bases: 17. Germline values: CDR1 SGHDN, CDR2 FVKESK. CDR3 loop: CASSQGIPPGLAGIASTDTQYF. The CDR3 DNA sequence: TGTGCCAGCAGCCAAGGCATCCCCCCAGGACTAGCGGGAATTGCTAGCACAGATACGCAGTATTTT.

The chain couples TRBV4-3 to TRBJ1-1; perhaps TRBD1 as D (5 bases). The CDR3 extends over 17 amino acids. Per the germline V gene, CDR1 is LGHNA and CDR2 is YSLEER. Trimming cost V 1 base and J 0 bases, with 15 bases left between them. The CDR3 DNA sequence: TGCGCCAGCAGCCAAGTAAGGATGGGGCTCATGAACACTGAAGCTTTCTTT. It specifies CASSQVRMGLMNTEAFF.

As to this clone: A much larger clonotype is one base distant, so this may be a read error. The rearrangement links TRBV7-2 to TRBJ2-7; a possible D gene is TRBD1 (5 bases). CDR3 length: 14 amino acids. Per germline, CDR1 SGHTA and CDR2 FQGNSA. V was clipped by 5 bases and J by 4 bases, with 15 bases between them. CDR3 loop: CASSAGAGLYEQYF. The CDR3 DNA reads TGTGCCAGCAGCGCCGGTGCAGGGCTGTACGAGCAGTACTTC.

The genes are TRBV18 and TRBJ1-5; D might be TRBD1 (5 bases). The germline V gene encodes CDR1 KGHSH and CDR2 LQKENI. The germline V and J ends were trimmed by 3 bases and 2 bases, with 26 bases remaining between them. This CDR3 is built from 20 residues. CDR3 protein: CASSPSPGQGSIRGNQPQHF. The CDR3 DNA reads as TGTGCCAGCTCACCTAGCCCGGGGCAGGGTAGTATAAGGGGCAATCAGCCCCAGCATTTT.

The chain has TRBV14 and TRBJ2-7; D ambiguous. The CDR3 runs to 18 residues. With 1 base removed from V and 1 base from J, the gap between germline ends came to 20 bases. Germline V lookup: CDR1 SGHDN, CDR2 FVKESK. The CDR3 region is CASSQVFLGVSRSYEQYF. The CDR3 DNA reads as TGTGCCAGCAGCCAAGTATTTCTCGGTGTCTCTAGATCCTACGAGCAGTACTTC.

This chain links TRBV5-5 with TRBJ2-7; D not resolved. CDR1 is SGHKS, CDR2 YYEKEE, per germline (reference sequence). This CDR3 comprises 14 residues. The V and J ends lost 2 bases and 0 bases respectively, with 9 bases between them. For the CDR3, the DNA is TGTGCCAGCAGCTTACAACGGCACTCCTACGAGCAGTACTTC. This gives the protein CASSLQRHSYEQYF. Looking up the rest from reference TRBV5-5 and TRBJ2-7 gives the full variable domain: DAGVTQSPTHLIKTRGQQVTLRCSPISGHKSVSWYQQVLGQGPQFIFQYYEKEERGRGNFPDRFSARQFPNYSSELNVNALLLGDSALYLCASSLQRHSYEQYFGPGTRLTVT.

The table lists this clone with a few counts. V and J are TRBV10-3 and TRBJ2-1, with D possibly TRBD2 on 6 matching bases. V was shortened by 0 bases and J by 10 bases, with 16 bases between the two germline ends. The CDR3 loop spans 15 amino acids. Germline assignment: CDR1 ENHRY and CDR2 SYGVKD. The CDR3 DNA reads TGTGCCATCAGTGAGTCGAGGATCAGGCGGGACGAGCAGTTCTTC. Protein sequence: CAISESRIRRDEQFF.

The rearrangement uses TRBV14 and TRBJ1-4; the D gene is possibly TRBD1 (6 bases). CDR3 length equals 15 residues. Germline CDR1 is SGHDN and CDR2 is FVKESK. V was cut by 1 base and J by 8 bases, with 14 bases left in between. In DNA, the CDR3 is TGTGCCAGCAGCCAAGCGACAGGCCCTGGGGAAAAACTGTTTTTT. As protein: CASSQATGPGEKLFF.

The V and J genes are TRBV6-6 and TRBJ2-2; D unclear. The V gene's germline CDR1 is MNHNY and CDR2 SVGAGI (reference sequence). V was pared by 3 bases and J by 6 bases, with 5 bases between. This CDR3 contains 12 residues. This chain's CDR3 is CASSYTPGELFF. The CDR3 bases are TGTGCCAGCAGTTATACCCCCGGGGAGCTGTTTTTT.

V is TRBV13 and J is TRBJ2-5; D not certain. Near its end, the DNA agrees better with TRBJ2-7, so the J call may be wrong. The CDR3 length is 13 residues. Germline-derived CDR1 and CDR2 are PRHDT and FYEKMQ (reference sequence). CDR3 amino acids: CASSLGSTYEQYF. CDR3 DNA sequence: TGTGCCAGCAGCTTAGGCAGTACCTACGAGCAGTACTTC.

CDR3 loop: CSVLPGQGYLGGSYEQYF. The CDR3 DNA sequence: TGCAGCGTACTACCGGGACAGGGGTACTTAGGGGGATCCTACGAGCAGTACTTC. The chain employs TRBV29-1 and TRBJ2-7; 10 bases map to TRBD1. This CDR3 has 18 amino acids. V was clipped by 6 bases and J by 1 base; unmatched bases: 18. Germline-derived CDR1 and CDR2 are SQVTM and ANQGSEA.

This clone was seen more than once but under ten times. The rearrangement links TRBV7-9 to TRBJ1-2, with TRBD1 matching 7 bases. The CDR3 totals 15 residues. The junction had 8 bases not matched to a gene; V was cut back by 6 bases and J by 1 base. CDR1 and CDR2 from the germline V gene are SEHNR and FQNEAQ (reference sequence). CDR3 residues: CASRYSGTDNYGYTF. The CDR3 nucleotides read TGTGCCAGCAGATATTCCGGGACAGATAACTATGGCTACACCTTC. Drawing the rest from reference TRBV7-9 and TRBJ1-2, the complete variable domain is DTGVSQNPRHKITKRGQNVTFRCDPISEHNRLYWYRQTLGQGPEFLTYFQNEAQLEKSRLLSDRFSAERPKGSFSTLEIQRTEQGDSAMYLCASRYSGTDNYGYTFGSGTRLTVV.

The gene calls are TRBV5-6 and TRBJ2-1, with TRBD1 identical over 7 bases. Germline CDR1 reads SGHDT; CDR2 reads YYEEEE. This CDR3 is built from 16 residues. Trimming cost V 4 bases and J 3 bases; bases outside gene matches: 10. CDR3 protein: CASSPSPGQDYNEQFF. For the CDR3, the DNA is TGTGCCAGCAGCCCTTCACCCGGACAGGACTACAATGAGCAGTTCTTC.

V and J are TRBV5-4 and TRBJ1-2, with D unresolved. Germline CDR1 is SGHNT and CDR2 is YYREEE (reference sequence). V was cut by 1 base and J by 8 bases, with 15 bases left in between. The CDR3 is 14 residues long. In DNA form, the CDR3 reads TGTGCCAGCAGCTTGTCCACGGGAAGAGGGGGCTACACCTTC. This gives the protein CASSLSTGRGGYTF.

The CDR3 spells CASSPQRGTSYEQYF. The CDR3 DNA sequence: TGTGCCAGCAGCCCCCAGCGGGGGACCTCCTACGAGCAGTACTTC. The chain joins TRBV11-1 to TRBJ2-7; 8 bases map to TRBD2. With 5 bases clipped from V and 0 bases from J, the junction kept 6 bases outside the gene matches. CDR3 length: 15 residues. In germline, CDR1 is SGHAT, CDR2 FQDESV (reference sequence).